This T cell receptor beta chain is from a study of shared clonotypes between healthy human individuals. Whole-study context: Each donor contributed plates that comprised three CD4 naive, three CD4 memory, two CD8 naive and one CD8 memory.

Of note for this clone: The antigen is undetermined.

Findings and caveats of the study: A handful of donors shared approximately 5% of their naive CD4 clonotypes. Limited genetic and exposure-history diversity came from having few donors.

The CDR3 spans 17 residues. The junction had 13 bases not matched to a gene; V was cut back by 3 bases and J by 5 bases. The germline CDR1 and CDR2 sequences are SGHAT and FQNNGV. The material for each subset, its genomic DNA, was split evenly across several immunoSEQ plates. Profiling relied on immunoSEQ multiplex PCR, and the TCRdb table lists in-frame clones only, not all of them. The sample records around 2.1 million clones, almost 96% being singletons. The V and J genes are TRBV11-2 and TRBJ2-5, with 9 positions matching TRBD2. Sequenced: naive CD4+ T cells sorted from blood. Subset of the sample: CD45RA+ positively selected. The TCR was taken from a young man in good health. For the CDR3, the DNA is TGTGCCAGCAGCTTCGACCCGGCAGCGGGAGGAAGGGAGACCCAGTACTTC. Protein product: CASSFDPAAGGRETQYF.